Sequencing of this T cell receptor beta chain was carried out in a study of cytotoxic CD8 clonotypes in ibrutinib-treated CLL. Background on the study: Median treatment time before response sampling was about 12 months, range 6 to 36. There were, on average, around 250,000 productive templates and approximately 94,000 productive rearrangements per sample.

Investigators sought sequencing depths of between 1 in 200,000 and 1 in 1 million T cells. The protocol was immunoSEQ multiplex PCR, while the TCRdb copy is restricted to in-frame clones and leaves out a portion. The sample records about 68,000 clones, approximately 71% being singletons. Cryopreserved PBMCs were the source of about 2.2 micrograms of genomic DNA, which went to TCR beta libraries. V shed 0 bases, J shed 5 bases, and the junction held 4 bases outside the gene matches. The CDR3 extends over 15 amino acids. The germline V gene encodes CDR1 SGHDT and CDR2 YYEEEE. Sample: PBMCs, taken after 12 months of ibrutinib treatment. This chain links TRBV5-6 with TRBJ2-1; 8 bases match TRBD1. This sequence was found in a human donor with chronic lymphocytic leukemia. The CDR3 coding sequence is TGTGCCAGCAGCTTGGGACAGGGGTTCCACAATGAGCAGTTCTTC. It yields the protein CASSLGQGFHNEQFF.